The 9 T cell receptor beta chains below were found in one sample sequenced in a study of blood T cell repertoires in COVID-19. Only in-frame clones appear in the TCRdb table, and some are missing; sequencing was by immunoSEQ multiplex PCR. The table lists a few hundred thousand clones, 80% to 90% of them singletons. Sequences were obtained from peripheral blood. These receptor sequences come from a man between 18 and 29 years old with COVID-19, enrolled during active disease.

This clone was seen only once. The J gene is TRBJ2-7, the V gene TRBV4-2, with 10 bases matching TRBD1. Trimming cost V 1 base and J 5 bases; bases outside gene matches: 8. There are 16 residues in the CDR3. Germline assignment: CDR1 LGHNA and CDR2 YNFKEQ. CDR3 bases: TGTGCCAGCAGCCAAGGTATGGGACAGGGGTTCGACGAGCAGTACTTC. Amino acid sequence: CASSQGMGQGFDEQYF.

This clone has just a few counts. Distinct nucleotide sequences in the sample also encode this CDR3. The CDR3 DNA reads as TGTGCCAGCAGTGGGACAGGGAACTACGAGCAGTACTTC. The encoded protein is CASSGTGNYEQYF. This sequence joins TRBV2 and TRBJ2-7, with TRBD1 identical over 8 bases. In germline, CDR1 is SNHLY, CDR2 FYNNEI. Trimming at V came to 4 bases and at J to 3 bases, leaving 2 bases not matched to a gene. The CDR3 runs to 13 residues. The full variable domain, in which reference TRBV2 and TRBJ2-7 provide the parts outside the CDR3, is EPEVTQTPSHQVTQMGQEVILRCVPISNHLYFYWYRQILGQKVEFLVSFYNNEISEKSEIFDDQFSVERPDGSNFTLKIRSTKLEDSAMYFCASSGTGNYEQYFGPGTRLTVT.

This clone was recorded once. The CDR3 nucleotides read TGTGCCAGCAGCTTGGTAGGGGGGGGCTCTGGAAACACCATATATTTT. This gives the protein CASSLVGGGSGNTIYF. The V and J genes are TRBV11-2 and TRBJ1-3; tentative D call: TRBD1 (6 bases). This CDR3 has 16 residues. Deletions cut 3 bases from V and 0 bases from J, with 12 bases between. Germline CDR1 is SGHAT and CDR2 is FQNNGV. Full variable domain (missing parts from reference TRBV11-2 and TRBJ1-3): EAGVAQSPRYKIIEKRQSVAFWCNPISGHATLYWYQQILGQGPKLLIQFQNNGVVDDSQLPKDRFSAERLKGVDSTLKIQPAKLEDSAVYLCASSLVGGGSGNTIYFGEGSWLTVV.

The chain carries TRBV11-2 and TRBJ2-3; TRBD2 matches at 9 bases. The CDR3 length is 17 residues. V lost 5 bases and J lost 7; bases outside the gene matches: 16. CDR1 is SGHAT and CDR2 is FQNNGV in the germline V gene. DNA for the CDR3: TGTGCCAGCAGCCCCGGACTAGCGCCCACCGACCCACATACGCAGTATTTT. This gives the protein CASSPGLAPTDPHTQYF.

The rearrangement links TRBV5-8 to TRBJ2-7; a possible D gene is TRBD2 (5 bases). Germline V gene data show CDR1 as SGHTS and CDR2 as YDEGEE. This CDR3 has 15 amino acids. V dropped 7 bases and J dropped 7 bases, with 24 bases sitting between them. The CDR3 sequence is CASFQKIRGSREQYF. DNA of the CDR3: TGTGCCAGCTTCCAGAAGATTCGGGGTTCGAGAGAGCAGTACTTC.

The chain recombines TRBV25-1 with TRBJ1-1; no clear D gene. Germline loops: CDR1 MGHDK, CDR2 SYGVNS. This CDR3 comprises 12 residues. The V and J ends lost 5 bases and 8 bases respectively, with 12 bases between them. The CDR3 here is CASSRDIYEAFF. CDR3 nucleotides: TGTGCCAGCAGTCGAGACATATACGAAGCTTTCTTT.

V is TRBV2 and J is TRBJ2-2, with D possibly matching TRBD2 (7 bases). Trimming removed 4 bases from V and 4 bases from J, with 13 bases in between. Per germline, CDR1 SNHLY and CDR2 FYNNEI. This CDR3 region has 15 residues. The CDR3 DNA follows: TGTGCCAGCAGTGGTGGGGGGGCGAGCACCGGGGAGCTGTTTTTT. Amino acid sequence: CASSGGGASTGELFF.

The chain recombines TRBV11-3 with TRBJ2-7; D possibly corresponds to TRBD2 (6 bases). The CDR3 has 12 residues. The V end lost 5 bases, the J end lost 4 bases, and 9 bases lay between the germline ends. Germline CDR1 reads SGHNT; CDR2 reads YENEEA. The CDR3 bases are TGTGCCAGCAGCCCGAGCGGGTACGAGCAGTACTTC. This gives the protein CASSPSGYEQYF.

This clone was observed once. The rearrangement joins TRBV19 to TRBJ2-7; D is unresolved. The V and J ends lost 7 bases and 0 bases respectively, with 13 bases between them. CDR1 LNHDA and CDR2 SQIVND come from the germline V gene (reference sequence). The CDR3 is made up of 14 amino acids. CDR3 DNA sequence: TGTGCCAGTAAAGACACATTAAGCTCCTACGAGCAGTACTTC. Protein: CASKDTLSSYEQYF.